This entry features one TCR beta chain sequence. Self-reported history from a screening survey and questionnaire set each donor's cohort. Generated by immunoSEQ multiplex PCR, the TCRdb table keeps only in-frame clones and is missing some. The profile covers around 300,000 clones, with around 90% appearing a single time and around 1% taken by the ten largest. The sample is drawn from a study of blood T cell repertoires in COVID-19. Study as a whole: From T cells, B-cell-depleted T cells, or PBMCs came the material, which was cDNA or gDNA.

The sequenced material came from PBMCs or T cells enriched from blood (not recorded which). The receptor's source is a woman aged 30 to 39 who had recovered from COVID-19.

The CDR3 protein is CASSPSGGANTGELFF. CDR3 DNA sequence: TGCGCCAGCAGCCCTTCGGGAGGGGCGAACACCGGGGAGCTGTTTTTT. The chain recombines TRBV5-1 with TRBJ2-2; 8 bases match TRBD2. Germline assignment: CDR1 SGHRS and CDR2 YFSETQ. The CDR3 length is 16 residues. Unmatched junction bases numbered 5, after V lost 4 bases and J lost 0 bases.